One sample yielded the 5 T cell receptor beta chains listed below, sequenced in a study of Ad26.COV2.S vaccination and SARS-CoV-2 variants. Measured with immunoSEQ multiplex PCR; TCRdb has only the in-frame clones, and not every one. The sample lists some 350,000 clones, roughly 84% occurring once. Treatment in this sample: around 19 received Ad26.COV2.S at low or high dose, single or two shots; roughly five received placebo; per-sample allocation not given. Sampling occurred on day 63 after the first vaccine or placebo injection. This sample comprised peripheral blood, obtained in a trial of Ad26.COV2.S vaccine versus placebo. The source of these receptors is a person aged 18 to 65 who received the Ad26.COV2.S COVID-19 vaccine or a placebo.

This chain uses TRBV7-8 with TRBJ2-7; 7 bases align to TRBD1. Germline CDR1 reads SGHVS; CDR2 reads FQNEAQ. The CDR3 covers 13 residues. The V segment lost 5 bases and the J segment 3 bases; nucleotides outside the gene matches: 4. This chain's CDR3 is CASSLDRVYEQYF. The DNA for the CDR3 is TGTGCCAGCAGCCTAGACAGGGTCTACGAGCAGTACTTC.

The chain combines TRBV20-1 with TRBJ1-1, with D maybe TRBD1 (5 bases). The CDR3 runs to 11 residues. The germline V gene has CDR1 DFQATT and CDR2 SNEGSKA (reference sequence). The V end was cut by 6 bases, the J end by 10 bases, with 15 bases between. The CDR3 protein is CSAVPGIGAFF. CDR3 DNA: TGCAGTGCGGTTCCAGGGATAGGAGCTTTCTTT.

The CDR3 is CASSLGDRDSYEQYF. CDR3 nucleotide sequence: TGTGCCAGCAGCTTGGGGGACAGGGACTCCTACGAGCAGTACTTC. The J gene is TRBJ2-7, the V gene TRBV5-6, with TRBD1 matching 9 bases. The V segment lost 0 bases and the J segment 0 bases; nucleotides outside the gene matches: 1. CDR1 is SGHDT and CDR2 is YYEEEE in the germline V gene. The CDR3 contains 15 residues.

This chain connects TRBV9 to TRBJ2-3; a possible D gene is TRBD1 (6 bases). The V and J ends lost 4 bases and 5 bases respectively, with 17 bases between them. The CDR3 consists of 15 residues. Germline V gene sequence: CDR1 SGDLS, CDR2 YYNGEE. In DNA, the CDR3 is TGTGCCAGCAGCCCACGACAGGCCCAGGAAGATACGCAGTATTTT. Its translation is CASSPRQAQEDTQYF.

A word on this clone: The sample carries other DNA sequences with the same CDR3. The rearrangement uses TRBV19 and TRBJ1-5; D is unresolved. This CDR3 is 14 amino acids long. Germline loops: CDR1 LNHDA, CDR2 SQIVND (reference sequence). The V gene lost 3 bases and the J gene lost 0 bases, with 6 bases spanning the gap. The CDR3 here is CASSIRDSNQPQHF. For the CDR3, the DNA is TGTGCCAGTAGTATTAGGGATAGCAATCAGCCCCAGCATTTT.